The rows below give T cell receptor beta chains drawn from one sample of a study of blood T cells in healthy people across ages. A single record per CDR3 protein comes from TCRdb applying MiXCR to the 5' RACE reads. The repertoire holds around 850,000 distinct CDR3 sequences, with 35% to 40% as singletons. Input material: blood. The receptors originated from a man younger than 30 in good health. CDR3s include the opening cysteine and the closing phenylalanine or tryptophan. The order of the fields is J gene, CDR3 length, V gene, CDR3 protein.

TRBJ1-2 | 14 | TRBV21-1 | CASRGQDTQGGYTF
TRBJ1-3 | 21 | TRBV4-3 | CASSQDLPGQGNLFSGNTIYF
TRBJ2-3 | 13 | TRBV7-2 | CASSSHRADTQYF
TRBJ1-4 | 14 | TRBV4-2 | CASSPTGPGEKLFF
TRBJ2-1 | 12 | TRBV21-1 | CASSKIYYEQFF
TRBJ2-6 | 17 | TRBV4-2 | CASSQPTTGPGANVLTF
TRBJ1-2 | 16 | TRBV7-2 | CASSNPGQGISYGYTF
TRBJ2-1 | 15 | TRBV5-6 | CASSFGDRSYNEQFF
TRBJ1-1 | 13 | TRBV19 | CASSGLKLTEAFF
TRBJ1-2 | 13 | TRBV27 | CASSSLMGNGYTF
TRBJ2-7 | 15 | TRBV7-8 | CASSPRPSGAYEQYF
TRBJ1-1 | 13 | TRBV29-1 | CSVARQGTTEAFF
TRBJ2-5 | 15 | TRBV20-1 | CSAPTLAGRRETQYF
TRBJ2-1 | 14 | TRBV4-3 | CASSPGGSRIEQFF
TRBJ2-1 | 17 | TRBV9 | CASSASGEEGSYNEQFF
TRBJ1-5 | 13 | TRBV16 | CASSLRTRQPQHF
TRBJ2-3 | 15 | TRBV27 | CASSLGQGPTDTQYF
TRBJ2-2 | 16 | TRBV4-3 | CASSHPGGPFTGELFF
TRBJ1-5 | 16 | TRBV4-3 | CASSQDYTASNQPQHF
TRBJ1-2 | 14 | TRBV2 | CASSEGRAQRGYTF
TRBJ2-3 | 17 | TRBV12-3/TRBV12-4 | CASSRRTSGDLTDTQYF
TRBJ2-7 | 13 | TRBV5-1 | CASSLAGTHEQYF
TRBJ1-5 | 16 | TRBV12-3/TRBV12-4 | CASSHGESGLLRPQHF
TRBJ2-3 | 15 | TRBV20-1 | CSAPSSGGASDTQYF
TRBJ2-1 | 14 | TRBV12-3/TRBV12-4 | CASSFYRGPNEQFF
TRBJ1-1 | 14 | TRBV29-1 | CSARTGGMNTEAFF
TRBJ2-3 | 15 | TRBV9 | CASSASSVPGDTQYF
TRBJ2-1 | 12 | TRBV6-2/TRBV6-3 | CASSGLTNEQFF